Listed below are T cell receptor beta chains from one sample, sequenced in a study of shared clonotypes between healthy human individuals. Assay: immunoSEQ multiplex PCR; the TCRdb copy retains only in-frame clones and omits some. The sample yields over 400,000 clones, around 95% seen once. The material sequenced was naive CD4+ T cells sorted from blood. The receptors were sampled from a woman aged 25 to 45 in good health. Each CDR3 is given with its conserved first and last residue. A D gene is named only where the DNA matches it firmly. Part of the rows lack a size; the others show once, few, many or a class for expanded clones.

j_call: TRBJ2-7; d_call: TRBD2; v_call: TRBV27; clone_size: .; cdr3_nt: TGTGCCAGCAGTCCAACCCCGGGACTAGCGGGCGGGGAGCAGTACTTC; cdr3_aa: CASSPTPGLAGGEQYF
j_call: TRBJ1-2; d_call: .; v_call: TRBV29-1; clone_size: .; cdr3_nt: TGCAGCGTTGTGAAGAGCGGAGAGGTTTATGGCTACACCTTC; cdr3_aa: CSVVKSGEVYGYTF
j_call: TRBJ2-1; d_call: TRBD2; v_call: TRBV28; clone_size: once; cdr3_nt: TGTGCCAGCAGACGACCACACCTAGCGGGAGACAATGAGCAGTTCTTC; cdr3_aa: CASRRPHLAGDNEQFF
j_call: TRBJ2-7; d_call: TRBD2; v_call: TRBV5-4; clone_size: .; cdr3_nt: TGTGCCAGCAGCTTGGATTTAGCGGGAGGTTACGAGCAGTACTTC; cdr3_aa: CASSLDLAGGYEQYF
j_call: TRBJ1-4; d_call: .; v_call: TRBV18; clone_size: .; cdr3_nt: TGTGCCAGCTCACCAATTGGAGGGTACTATAATGAAAAACTGTTTTTT; cdr3_aa: CASSPIGGYYNEKLFF
j_call: TRBJ2-1; d_call: .; v_call: TRBV27; clone_size: .; cdr3_nt: TGTGCCAGCAGTTACGACGTTTCAGGCAATGAGCAGTTCTTC; cdr3_aa: CASSYDVSGNEQFF
j_call: TRBJ2-1; d_call: .; v_call: TRBV5-8; clone_size: .; cdr3_nt: TGTGCCAGCAGCTTGGTTCCGAGACTAACAGGGAATGAGCAGTTCTTC; cdr3_aa: CASSLVPRLTGNEQFF
j_call: TRBJ1-4; d_call: .; v_call: TRBV18; clone_size: .; cdr3_nt: TGTGCCAGCTCACCATTAACAGGCCCTAATGAAAAACTGTTTTTT; cdr3_aa: CASSPLTGPNEKLFF
j_call: TRBJ1-3; d_call: .; v_call: TRBV18; clone_size: .; cdr3_nt: TGTGCCAGCTCACCTCCGTCGGACTCTGGAAACACCATATATTTT; cdr3_aa: CASSPPSDSGNTIYF
j_call: TRBJ1-3; d_call: .; v_call: TRBV28; clone_size: .; cdr3_nt: TGTGCCAGCAGTTTCGGATCAGGGGTTGCTGGAAACACCATATATTTT; cdr3_aa: CASSFGSGVAGNTIYF
j_call: TRBJ2-6; d_call: .; v_call: TRBV9; clone_size: .; cdr3_nt: TGTGCCAGCAGCGTAGAGGGGCAGGCCTCACTCTCTGGGGCCAACGTCCTGACTTTC; cdr3_aa: CASSVEGQASLSGANVLTF
j_call: TRBJ1-2; d_call: .; v_call: TRBV5-1; clone_size: .; cdr3_nt: TGCGCCAGCAGCTTGCGGGAGCCGGCCTATGGCTACACCTTC; cdr3_aa: CASSLREPAYGYTF
j_call: TRBJ2-7; d_call: TRBD2; v_call: TRBV27; clone_size: .; cdr3_nt: TGTGCCAGCAGCTTAGCGGGCGGACGAATTAGGGGTGAGCAGTACTTC; cdr3_aa: CASSLAGGRIRGEQYF
j_call: TRBJ2-6; d_call: .; v_call: TRBV27; clone_size: .; cdr3_nt: TGTGCCAGCTTGGGGTTGGCCGGAGCCAACGTCCTGACTTTC; cdr3_aa: CASLGLAGANVLTF
j_call: TRBJ2-7; d_call: .; v_call: TRBV20-1; clone_size: .; cdr3_nt: TGCAGTGCCCAGACGTCCTACGAGCAGTACTTC; cdr3_aa: CSAQTSYEQYF
j_call: TRBJ2-7; d_call: TRBD2; v_call: TRBV19; clone_size: .; cdr3_nt: TGTGCCAGTAGTCGAGATAGAAGCGGGAGATACGAGCAGTACTTC; cdr3_aa: CASSRDRSGRYEQYF
j_call: TRBJ1-1; d_call: TRBD1; v_call: TRBV6-5; clone_size: .; cdr3_nt: TGTGCCAGCAGTCCTTGGGACAGCCGCCCTGAAGCTTTCTTT; cdr3_aa: CASSPWDSRPEAFF
j_call: TRBJ1-2; d_call: .; v_call: TRBV28; clone_size: .; cdr3_nt: TGTGCCAGCAGTTTGCCGCAGTACTATGGCTACACCTTC; cdr3_aa: CASSLPQYYGYTF
j_call: TRBJ2-1; d_call: TRBD1; v_call: TRBV29-1; clone_size: .; cdr3_nt: TGCAGCGCCCCACAGGGGAGCAATGAGCAGTTCTTC; cdr3_aa: CSAPQGSNEQFF
j_call: TRBJ2-5; d_call: .; v_call: TRBV5-1; clone_size: .; cdr3_nt: TGCGCCAGCAGCAGGACAGACCAAGAGACCCAGTACTTC; cdr3_aa: CASSRTDQETQYF
j_call: TRBJ1-5; d_call: .; v_call: TRBV28; clone_size: .; cdr3_nt: TGTGCCAGCAGTTTCGGCCCTAGCAATCAGCCCCAGCATTTT; cdr3_aa: CASSFGPSNQPQHF
j_call: TRBJ2-3; d_call: TRBD2; v_call: TRBV9; clone_size: .; cdr3_nt: TGTGCCAGCAACCCGTCGGGGACTAGGGACTACTATTTT; cdr3_aa: CASNPSGTRDYYF
j_call: TRBJ2-5; d_call: .; v_call: TRBV7-8; clone_size: .; cdr3_nt: TGTGCCAGCAGCTTCGCAGATCAAGAGACCCAGTACTTC; cdr3_aa: CASSFADQETQYF
j_call: TRBJ2-5; d_call: TRBD2; v_call: TRBV5-1; clone_size: .; cdr3_nt: TGCGCCAGCAGCTTGGCCCCTCTAGCGGGAGCCGAAGAGACCCAGTACTTC; cdr3_aa: CASSLAPLAGAEETQYF
j_call: TRBJ2-5; d_call: .; v_call: TRBV30; clone_size: .; cdr3_nt: TGTGCCTCGAGGACAGCGAAAGAGACCCAGTACTTC; cdr3_aa: CASRTAKETQYF
j_call: TRBJ2-7; d_call: .; v_call: TRBV20-1; clone_size: .; cdr3_nt: TGCAGTGCTCACGGATCGTACGAGCAGTACTTC; cdr3_aa: CSAHGSYEQYF
j_call: TRBJ2-6; d_call: TRBD2; v_call: TRBV6-6; clone_size: once; cdr3_nt: TGTGCCAGCAGTTATGCGGGGGTAGCTGGGGCCAACGTCCTGACTTTC; cdr3_aa: CASSYAGVAGANVLTF
j_call: TRBJ2-1; d_call: .; v_call: TRBV11-2; clone_size: .; cdr3_nt: TGTGCCAGCAGCTTAGCCGGACAGTACGGTTTTGCGAAGCAGTTCTTC; cdr3_aa: CASSLAGQYGFAKQFF
j_call: TRBJ2-7; d_call: TRBD1; v_call: TRBV9; clone_size: .; cdr3_nt: TGTGCCAGCAGCGTAGGAGTGGGACAGGGTTCGGGGGAGCAGTACTTC; cdr3_aa: CASSVGVGQGSGEQYF
j_call: TRBJ2-2; d_call: .; v_call: TRBV5-1; clone_size: .; cdr3_nt: TGCGCCAGCAGCCCGTCTGCGCTTCCGACCGGGGAGCTGTTTTTT; cdr3_aa: CASSPSALPTGELFF
j_call: TRBJ1-2; d_call: .; v_call: TRBV6-5; clone_size: .; cdr3_nt: TGTGCCAGCAGCCCCCAAGGGGACTATGGCTACACCTTC; cdr3_aa: CASSPQGDYGYTF
j_call: TRBJ1-2; d_call: .; v_call: TRBV28; clone_size: .; cdr3_nt: TGTGCCAGCAGTTCCCGGGAACGGGTCCGCGGCTACACCTTC; cdr3_aa: CASSSRERVRGYTF
j_call: TRBJ2-7; d_call: .; v_call: TRBV28; clone_size: .; cdr3_nt: TGTGCCAGCAGCACAAGGACACCGACCTACGAGCAGTACTTC; cdr3_aa: CASSTRTPTYEQYF
j_call: TRBJ2-6; d_call: .; v_call: TRBV6-5; clone_size: .; cdr3_nt: TGTGCCAGCAGTTACGGACGGCGGTCTGGGGCCAACGTCCTGACTTTC; cdr3_aa: CASSYGRRSGANVLTF
j_call: TRBJ2-7; d_call: TRBD2; v_call: TRBV5-4; clone_size: .; cdr3_nt: TGTGCCAGCAGCTCCGGAAGGACTAGCGGTCACGAGCAGTACTTC; cdr3_aa: CASSSGRTSGHEQYF
j_call: TRBJ2-4; d_call: TRBD2; v_call: TRBV5-1; clone_size: .; cdr3_nt: TGCGCCAGCAGCTTGAGGGTCTCGACGCGGGAGAACATTCAGTACTTC; cdr3_aa: CASSLRVSTRENIQYF
j_call: TRBJ2-2; d_call: .; v_call: TRBV28; clone_size: .; cdr3_nt: TGTGCCAGCAGTTTGAATACCTATTATAGGACCGGGGAGCTGTTTTTT; cdr3_aa: CASSLNTYYRTGELFF
j_call: TRBJ2-2; d_call: .; v_call: TRBV4-1; clone_size: .; cdr3_nt: TGCGCCAGCAGCCCCTCCAGTCGGGACTCCTTCGCGAACACCGGGGAGCTGTTTTTT; cdr3_aa: CASSPSSRDSFANTGELFF
j_call: TRBJ2-1; d_call: TRBD2; v_call: TRBV19; clone_size: .; cdr3_nt: TGTGCCAGTAGTAAGCTGACTAGCGCCTACAATGAGCAGTTCTTC; cdr3_aa: CASSKLTSAYNEQFF
j_call: TRBJ1-2; d_call: .; v_call: TRBV9; clone_size: once; cdr3_nt: TGTGCCAGCAGCGTAGGGACAAGGGACTATGGCTACACCTTC; cdr3_aa: CASSVGTRDYGYTF
j_call: TRBJ1-1; d_call: TRBD1; v_call: TRBV4-1; clone_size: once; cdr3_nt: TGCGCCAGCAGCAACCCAGGGGGAGCTTTCTTT; cdr3_aa: CASSNPGGAFF
j_call: TRBJ2-2; d_call: TRBD2; v_call: TRBV19; clone_size: .; cdr3_nt: TGTGCCAGTAGCCCAAACCCTAGCGGGAGGGCCGGGGAGCTGTTTTTT; cdr3_aa: CASSPNPSGRAGELFF
j_call: TRBJ2-5; d_call: TRBD1; v_call: TRBV25-1; clone_size: .; cdr3_nt: TGTGCCAGCAGTGCCGACAGGGGGCGCACGGAGACCCAGTACTTC; cdr3_aa: CASSADRGRTETQYF
j_call: TRBJ2-7; d_call: .; v_call: TRBV5-1; clone_size: .; cdr3_nt: TGCGCCAGCAAGGCGCTCTTCGAGCAGTACTTC; cdr3_aa: CASKALFEQYF
j_call: TRBJ2-5; d_call: .; v_call: TRBV7-9; clone_size: .; cdr3_nt: TGTGCCAGCAGCCTCAGTTCAGGGGTGTGGGAGACCCAGTACTTC; cdr3_aa: CASSLSSGVWETQYF
j_call: TRBJ1-5; d_call: .; v_call: TRBV28; clone_size: .; cdr3_nt: TGTGCCAGCAGTTTGCGTCAGACTCCTTATAGCAATCAGCCCCAGCATTTT; cdr3_aa: CASSLRQTPYSNQPQHF
j_call: TRBJ1-5; d_call: .; v_call: TRBV27; clone_size: .; cdr3_nt: TGTGCCAGCAGACCCGGAGCGGGGGTTGGCAATCAGCCCCAGCATTTT; cdr3_aa: CASRPGAGVGNQPQHF
j_call: TRBJ1-5; d_call: .; v_call: TRBV6-6; clone_size: .; cdr3_nt: TGTGCCAGCAGACGGACTAGCAATCAGCCCCAGCATTTT; cdr3_aa: CASRRTSNQPQHF
j_call: TRBJ1-5; d_call: .; v_call: TRBV11-2; clone_size: .; cdr3_nt: TGTGCCAGCAGCTTGAGGATCTGGACAGCCCATAGCAATCAGCCCCAGCATTTT; cdr3_aa: CASSLRIWTAHSNQPQHF
j_call: TRBJ2-3; d_call: .; v_call: TRBV9; clone_size: .; cdr3_nt: TGTGCCAGCAGCACGGACGGGTTCGAAGGGGCAGATACGCAGTATTTT; cdr3_aa: CASSTDGFEGADTQYF
j_call: TRBJ2-7; d_call: .; v_call: TRBV30; clone_size: .; cdr3_nt: TGTGCCTGGAGTGGTTCCTACGAGCAGTACTTC; cdr3_aa: CAWSGSYEQYF
j_call: TRBJ2-7; d_call: .; v_call: TRBV9; clone_size: .; cdr3_nt: TGTGCCAGCAGCGTAGATGTTGGGGGGCGGGTTTCGGAGCAGTACTTC; cdr3_aa: CASSVDVGGRVSEQYF
j_call: TRBJ2-1; d_call: .; v_call: TRBV7-2; clone_size: .; cdr3_nt: TGTGCCAGCAGCTTAGGAAGACCCTCCTACAATGAGCAGTTCTTC; cdr3_aa: CASSLGRPSYNEQFF
j_call: TRBJ2-3; d_call: .; v_call: TRBV11-3; clone_size: .; cdr3_nt: TGTGCCAGCAGCGCCGTTCGGTCCTCAGATACGCAGTATTTT; cdr3_aa: CASSAVRSSDTQYF